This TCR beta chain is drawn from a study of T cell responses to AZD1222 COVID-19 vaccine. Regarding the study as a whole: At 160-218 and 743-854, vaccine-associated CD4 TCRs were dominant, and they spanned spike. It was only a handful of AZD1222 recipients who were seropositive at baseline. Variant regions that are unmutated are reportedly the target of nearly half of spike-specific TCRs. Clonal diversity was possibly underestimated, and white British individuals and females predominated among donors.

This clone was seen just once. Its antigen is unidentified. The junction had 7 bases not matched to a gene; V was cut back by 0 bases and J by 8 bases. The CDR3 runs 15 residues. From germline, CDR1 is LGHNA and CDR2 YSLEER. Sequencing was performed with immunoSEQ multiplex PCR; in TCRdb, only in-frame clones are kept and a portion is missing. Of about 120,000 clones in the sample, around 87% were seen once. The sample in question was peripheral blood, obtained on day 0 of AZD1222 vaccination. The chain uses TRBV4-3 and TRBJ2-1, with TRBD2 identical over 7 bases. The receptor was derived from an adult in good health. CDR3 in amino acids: CASSQDFGGWYEQFF. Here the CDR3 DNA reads TGCGCCAGCAGCCAAGATTTCGGGGGGTGGTATGAGCAGTTCTTC.